The next 7 T cell receptor beta chains were all read from a single sample in a study of post-analysis software for immune sequencing data. Overall study results and limits: Patients carried roughly five TRBV segments more frequently than controls did, and TRBV5-6, TRBV5-1 and TRBV20-1 were among them.

Unique molecular identifiers had been added to the TCR beta cDNA libraries. TCRdb re-called the PCR reads through MiXCR, storing one row per CDR3 protein. The sample carries fewer than 700,000 distinct CDR3 sequences, 40% to 50% recorded once. Antigens for these TCRs are unknown. Specimen: blood. Every receptor here comes from a girl aged 5-17 years with multiple sclerosis.

Details on this clonotype: One junction end disagrees with the germline gene, perhaps due to a read error. The chain joins TRBV5-5 to TRBJ2-7, with a weak D call TRBD1 (5 bases). The CDR3 extends over 17 amino acids. Germline loops: CDR1 SGHKS, CDR2 YYEKEE (reference sequence). The CDR3 protein is CAGSLAQGWTDTYEQYF. The CDR3 DNA follows: TGTGCCGGCAGCTTGGCCCAGGGTTGGACGGATACCTACGAGCAGTACTTC. Complete variable domain (other parts from reference TRBV5-5 and TRBJ2-7): DAGVTQSPTHLIKTRGQQVTLRCSPISGHKSVSWYQQVLGQGPQFIFQYYEKEERGRGNFPDRFSARQFPNYSSELNVNALLLGDSALYLCAGSLAQGWTDTYEQYFGPGTRLTVT.

This clonotype has just a few counts. This chain joins TRBV5-1 and TRBJ2-7; 9 bases fit TRBD2. CDR1 and CDR2 (germline): SGHRS, YFSETQ. The CDR3 sequence is 15 residues long. The ends lost 6 bases at V and 7 bases at J; junction bases unmatched: 14. The CDR3 loop reads CASKEASGTLGEQYF. In DNA, the CDR3 is TGCGCCAGCAAAGAGGCTAGCGGGACTCTGGGGGAGCAGTACTTC.

This clonotype has only a few counts. V is TRBV7-8 and J is TRBJ1-2; perhaps TRBD1 as D (5 bases). V lost 6 bases to trimming and J lost 5 bases, with 22 bases between them. This CDR3 is built from 16 residues. Per the germline V gene, CDR1 is SGHVS and CDR2 is FQNEAQ. The CDR3 nucleotides read TGTGCCAGCAGTACTCTCGAGGAGGGACGAAAGTATGGCTACACCTTC. It translates to CASSTLEEGRKYGYTF. Looking up the rest from reference TRBV7-8 and TRBJ1-2 gives the full variable domain: GAGVSQSPRYKVAKRGQDVALRCDPISGHVSLFWYQQALGQGPEFLTYFQNEAQLDKSGLPSDRFFAERPEGSVSTLKIQRTQQEDSAVYLCASSTLEEGRKYGYTFGSGTRLTVV.

CDR3 sequence: CASSADRGLRYGYTF. The DNA of the CDR3 is TGTGCCAGTAGTGCCGACAGGGGCCTCCGCTATGGCTACACCTTC. The chain couples TRBV19 to TRBJ1-2, with 8 bases matching TRBD1. The V segment lost 5 bases and the J segment 4 bases; nucleotides outside the gene matches: 9. The CDR3 is 15 amino acids. Germline V gives CDR1 LNHDA, CDR2 SQIVND (reference sequence).

This clonotype was detected a few times. This rearrangement joins TRBV4-1 to TRBJ1-1; D remains unclear. Germline V CDR1 and CDR2: MGHRA, YSYEKL. The CDR3 covers 11 residues. V was cut by 1 base and J by 11 bases, with 8 bases left in between. The CDR3 DNA reads TGCGCCAGCAGCCAAGGGGTTAGGGCTTTCTTT. This codes for CASSQGVRAFF.

V is TRBV20-1 and J is TRBJ2-1; 7 bases are shared with TRBD2. Germline CDR1 reads DFQATT; CDR2 reads SNEGSKA (reference sequence). Trimming at V came to 3 bases and at J to 3 bases, leaving 17 bases not matched to a gene. The CDR3 has 18 amino acids. This CDR3 reads CSASGLAGVDWDYNEQFF. The CDR3 DNA reads as TGCAGTGCTAGTGGGCTGGCGGGAGTGGATTGGGACTACAATGAGCAGTTCTTC.

V usage is TRBV5-1 and J usage is TRBJ2-3; no reliable D call. CDR3 size: 14 residues. In germline, CDR1 is SGHRS, CDR2 YFSETQ. Trimming pared 4 bases from V and 2 bases from J, leaving 11 bases between. CDR3 amino acids: CASSKSPDTDTQYF. The CDR3 nucleotides read TGCGCCAGCAGCAAATCCCCCGACACAGATACGCAGTATTTT.